This TCR beta chain was profiled in a study of beta chain features in type 1 diabetes. A note on this clone: What it recognizes is unknown.

The germline CDR1 and CDR2 sequences are SGHTA and FQGNSA. The CDR3 has 14 amino acids. Trimming left V 0 bases short and J 5 bases short, with 10 bases between. Investigators reverse transcribed all isolated RNA, so they sequenced expressed TCRB transcripts. Deep immunoSEQ sequencing covered naive, central memory and regulatory T cell samples. Clones were read by immunoSEQ multiplex PCR, and TCRdb kept only the in-frame ones, dropping some. Among about 320,000 clones listed, approximately 14% were seen once. Study-level findings and limits: When Type 1 diabetes patients were examined, their TCRB CDR3s proved moderately but significantly shorter in all four CD4+ subsets. PCR, the amplification step, might favor shorter templates, equally in patients and controls. TCRB rearrangement may or may not be influenced by HLA type; here this remained unresolved.

The chain couples TRBV7-2 to TRBJ2-5; D possibly corresponds to TRBD2 (5 bases). The clonotype comes from a man younger than 45 in good health. The sequencing sample was made of central memory CD4+ T cells from blood. The CDR3 nucleotides are TGTGCCAGCAGCTTAGCGCCCGGGGTTGAGACCCAGTACTTC. Translating gives CASSLAPGVETQYF.